A selection of T cell receptor beta chains follows, all from one sample in a study of blood T cell repertoires in COVID-19. Assay used: immunoSEQ multiplex PCR; TCRdb lists only in-frame clones, some missing. Of approximately 470,000 clones detected, about nine tenths appear once; the ten largest clones hold about 0.65%. Source material: PBMCs or T cells enriched from blood (not recorded which). These receptors all come from a woman aged 18-29 years who had recovered from COVID-19. CDR3s include the opening cysteine and the closing phenylalanine or tryptophan. Fields, in order: D gene, V gene, clone size, J gene, CDR3 DNA, CDR3 protein. The D gene is left open where the match is weak. Clone size is given for some rows only: seen once, a few or many times, or a class if the clone is expanded.

D: .
V: TRBV6-5
size: .
J: TRBJ1-1
DNA: TGTGCCAGCAGTTCCCTCTCCTTAGACTTGAACACTGAAGCTTTCTTT
CDR3: CASSSLSLDLNTEAFF

D: .
V: TRBV30
size: .
J: TRBJ2-1
DNA: TGTGCCTGGAGTGTAGCGGACCGCAATGAGCAGTTCTTC
CDR3: CAWSVADRNEQFF

D: TRBD1
V: TRBV19
size: .
J: TRBJ1-3
DNA: TGTGCCAGTAGTCCCCTCAACCGGGACAGGGGGCTTGATGGAAACACCATATATTTT
CDR3: CASSPLNRDRGLDGNTIYF

D: .
V: TRBV2
size: once
J: TRBJ2-5
DNA: TGTGCCAGCAACCCAGGCGAGGAGACCCAGTACTTC
CDR3: CASNPGEETQYF

D: .
V: TRBV6-5
size: .
J: TRBJ1-3
DNA: TGTGCCAGCTCGGTAAAAGGGGCTTCTGGAAACACCATATATTTT
CDR3: CASSVKGASGNTIYF

D: TRBD1
V: TRBV27
size: .
J: TRBJ1-6
DNA: TGTGCCAGCAGTCCCGGGACAGCCGGGAATTCACCCCTCCACTTT
CDR3: CASSPGTAGNSPLHF

D: .
V: TRBV12-3/TRBV12-4
size: .
J: TRBJ1-6
DNA: TGTGCCAGCAGAACCATGCTAAATTCACCCCTCCACTTT
CDR3: CASRTMLNSPLHF

D: .
V: TRBV2
size: .
J: TRBJ1-5
DNA: TGTGCCAGCTCCGGACTTAGCAATCAGCCCCAGCATTTT
CDR3: CASSGLSNQPQHF

D: .
V: TRBV5-6
size: .
J: TRBJ2-7
DNA: TGTGCCAGCAGCTTGTGGCTCGAGCAGTACTTC
CDR3: CASSLWLEQYF

D: .
V: TRBV2
size: .
J: TRBJ1-1
DNA: TGTGCCAGCAGTGACGGTATCGAGGGATTGAACACTGAAGCTTTCTTT
CDR3: CASSDGIEGLNTEAFF

D: .
V: TRBV2
size: .
J: TRBJ1-4
DNA: TGTGCCAGCAGGCTGCTGAGGGCTGCAACTAATGAAAAACTGTTTTTT
CDR3: CASRLLRAATNEKLFF

D: .
V: TRBV5-4
size: .
J: TRBJ1-3
DNA: TGTGCCAGCAGCCCTGGGCCAACTGAGGGCTCTGGAAACACCATATATTTT
CDR3: CASSPGPTEGSGNTIYF

D: .
V: TRBV6-2/TRBV6-3
size: .
J: TRBJ1-2
DNA: TGTGCCAGCAGTTCCACCGAAGGCGGGTTTAACTATGGCTACACCTTC
CDR3: CASSSTEGGFNYGYTF

D: .
V: TRBV7-8
size: .
J: TRBJ1-4
DNA: TGTGCCAGCAGCGCGTTGCCGGGGGAGGGTGTTGGAAAACTGTTTTTT
CDR3: CASSALPGEGVGKLFF

D: TRBD1
V: TRBV13
size: .
J: TRBJ2-1
DNA: TGTGCCAGCAGCTTGGGACAGTCCCCCTACAATGAGCAGTTCTTC
CDR3: CASSLGQSPYNEQFF

D: .
V: TRBV4-1
size: .
J: TRBJ2-1
DNA: TGCGCCAGCAGCCAAGTTCGGAATGAGCAGTTCTTC
CDR3: CASSQVRNEQFF

D: .
V: TRBV3-1/TRBV3-2
size: .
J: TRBJ1-5
DNA: TGTGCCAGCAGCCACTCATGGGGGAGGGATCAGCCCCAGCATTTT
CDR3: CASSHSWGRDQPQHF

D: TRBD1
V: TRBV3-1/TRBV3-2
size: .
J: TRBJ1-1
DNA: TGTGCCAGCAGCCGAGTCCGGACAGGGGGCGCTGGCACTGAAGCTTTCTTT
CDR3: CASSRVRTGGAGTEAFF

D: TRBD1
V: TRBV11-2
size: .
J: TRBJ1-1
DNA: TGTGCCAGCAGCAAGGACAGGTTGAGAAGTAGCGCTTTCTTT
CDR3: CASSKDRLRSSAFF

D: TRBD2
V: TRBV5-1
size: .
J: TRBJ2-2
DNA: TGCGCCAGCAGCTTGGGGACTAGCGGTGGAGGGGAGCTGTTTTTT
CDR3: CASSLGTSGGGELFF

D: TRBD2
V: TRBV27
size: .
J: TRBJ2-1
DNA: TGTGCCAGCAGTTTAAGTACTAGCGGATACAATGAGCAGTTCTTC
CDR3: CASSLSTSGYNEQFF

D: .
V: TRBV30
size: .
J: TRBJ2-1
DNA: TGTGCCTGCAAAGCGGGTGGGGGTGAGCAGTTCTTC
CDR3: CACKAGGGEQFF

D: .
V: TRBV4-1
size: .
J: TRBJ1-5
DNA: TGCGCCAGCAGCCTCGACGGGAATCAGCCCCAGCATTTT
CDR3: CASSLDGNQPQHF

D: .
V: TRBV5-1
size: .
J: TRBJ1-4
DNA: TGCGCCAGCAGCTTGGCCGGACGGGGAGGTGAAAAACTGTTTTTT
CDR3: CASSLAGRGGEKLFF

D: .
V: TRBV7-9
size: .
J: TRBJ1-2
DNA: TGTGCCAGCAGTTCCCCAGGGGACGGAGACTATGGCTACACCTTC
CDR3: CASSSPGDGDYGYTF

D: TRBD2
V: TRBV19
size: once
J: TRBJ2-3
DNA: TGTGCCAGTAGTATGGGGGACTACACAGATACGCAGTATTTT
CDR3: CASSMGDYTDTQYF

D: .
V: TRBV5-1
size: .
J: TRBJ2-7
DNA: TGCGCCAGCAGCTTGGTCGAGTCTGAGAGAAACTACGAGCAGTACTTC
CDR3: CASSLVESERNYEQYF

D: .
V: TRBV3-1/TRBV3-2
size: once
J: TRBJ2-3
DNA: TGTGCCAGCAGCACCTCCGGGAAATTTTATACTAAAACGGATACGCAGTATTTT
CDR3: CASSTSGKFYTKTDTQYF

D: .
V: TRBV6-5
size: once
J: TRBJ1-2
DNA: TGTGCCAGCAGCCGTGATACAGGGTTCTATGGCTACACCTTC
CDR3: CASSRDTGFYGYTF

D: TRBD2
V: TRBV27
size: .
J: TRBJ2-1
DNA: TGTGCCAGCAGTCTCCAACCCCCGGGGGGATACGGGAATGAGCAGTTCTTC
CDR3: CASSLQPPGGYGNEQFF

D: .
V: TRBV5-4
size: .
J: TRBJ1-1
DNA: TGTGCCAGCAGCTTCCCCGGACAGATTGAAGCTTTCTTT
CDR3: CASSFPGQIEAFF

D: .
V: TRBV2
size: .
J: TRBJ1-4
DNA: TGTGCCAGCAGTTTAACAGGGATTGGAGAAAAACTGTTTTTT
CDR3: CASSLTGIGEKLFF

D: .
V: TRBV29-1
size: .
J: TRBJ2-5
DNA: TGCAGCGTGGAGGGACTCCTACGTAGGGAGACCCAGTACTTC
CDR3: CSVEGLLRRETQYF

D: .
V: TRBV28
size: once
J: TRBJ1-5
DNA: TGTGCCAGCAGACCCACAGGGACCTATAGCAATCAGCCCCAGCATTTT
CDR3: CASRPTGTYSNQPQHF

D: .
V: TRBV9
size: once
J: TRBJ2-2
DNA: TGTGCCAGCAGCGTGGGGAGAGGGGGTGACACCGGGGAGCTGTTTTTT
CDR3: CASSVGRGGDTGELFF

D: TRBD2
V: TRBV2
size: .
J: TRBJ2-3
DNA: TGTGCCAGCAGTGAAGTAGGACTAGCGGGACCTAGCACAGATACGCAGTATTTT
CDR3: CASSEVGLAGPSTDTQYF

D: TRBD2
V: TRBV27
size: .
J: TRBJ2-5
DNA: TGTGCCAGCAGTCCCTGGCCTAGCGGCCCCGGGACCCAGTACTTC
CDR3: CASSPWPSGPGTQYF

D: TRBD1
V: TRBV28
size: .
J: TRBJ1-3
DNA: TGTGCCAGCCGGGAAGGGGGCCGGAACACCATATATTTT
CDR3: CASREGGRNTIYF

D: TRBD1
V: TRBV7-2
size: .
J: TRBJ2-3
DNA: TGTGCCAGCAGTTCCAGGGGGCGGCAAAGCACAGATACGCAGTATTTT
CDR3: CASSSRGRQSTDTQYF

D: .
V: TRBV4-1
size: .
J: TRBJ1-5
DNA: TGCGCCAGCAGCCAAGTAGGGGGCAATCAGCCCCAGCATTTT
CDR3: CASSQVGGNQPQHF

D: .
V: TRBV30
size: .
J: TRBJ1-3
DNA: TGTGCCTGGAGTGTACCAACAGGCAGAGTCGCTGGAAACACCATATATTTT
CDR3: CAWSVPTGRVAGNTIYF

D: TRBD1
V: TRBV3-1/TRBV3-2
size: .
J: TRBJ1-3
DNA: TGTGCCAGCAGCCACAGTGGGACAGATGACACCATATATTTT
CDR3: CASSHSGTDDTIYF

D: .
V: TRBV18
size: .
J: TRBJ1-5
DNA: TGTGCCAGCTCCTTACACAGGGTTGGGCAGCCCCAGCATTTT
CDR3: CASSLHRVGQPQHF

D: TRBD1
V: TRBV7-3
size: .
J: TRBJ1-2
DNA: TGTGCCAGCAGCGAATCGCCAGGGGGGTACCCCTATGGCTACACCTTC
CDR3: CASSESPGGYPYGYTF

D: .
V: TRBV5-4
size: once
J: TRBJ1-2
DNA: TGTGCCAGCAGCTTGGGGGCGTGGGACAACGAAGGCTACACCTTC
CDR3: CASSLGAWDNEGYTF

D: TRBD2
V: TRBV5-6
size: .
J: TRBJ2-7
DNA: TGTGCCAGCAGCTTAAACTCATTGGGAGGGGTCTACGAGCAGTACTTC
CDR3: CASSLNSLGGVYEQYF

D: .
V: TRBV5-1
size: few
J: TRBJ1-2
DNA: TGCGCCAGCAGCTTCTCGGGAGGGAACTATGGCTACACCTTC
CDR3: CASSFSGGNYGYTF

D: .
V: TRBV7-2
size: .
J: TRBJ1-1
DNA: TGTGCCAGCAGCCCCTCCCCCTCGGGGACTGAAGCTTTCTTT
CDR3: CASSPSPSGTEAFF

D: TRBD1
V: TRBV5-1
size: .
J: TRBJ2-7
DNA: TGCGCCAGCAGACCGGACAGGGCCTACGAGCAGTACTTC
CDR3: CASRPDRAYEQYF